This entry lists 25 T cell receptor beta chains sequenced from one sample in a study of T cell responses to AZD1222 COVID-19 vaccine (dated by TCRdb to about 2021). The time point label here, explained by the study, means: baseline before first vaccination. Libraries were built with the immunoSEQ multiplex PCR assay. TCRdb carries this immuneACCESS record with in-frame sequences only. Its versions omit some clonotypes, under half of them owing to an unresolved V gene in the studies checked, with the rest unexplained. Here the sample has approximately 89,000 clones; roughly 94% occur a single time. The biggest ten clones account for more than 4.5% of the sample. The source material was peripheral blood, sampled on day 0 of AZD1222 vaccination. These receptors originate from an adult in good health.

The rearrangement links TRBV29-1 to TRBJ2-3; 11 bases match TRBD2. The germline V gene encodes CDR1 SQVTM and CDR2 ANQGSEA. The CDR3 has 15 amino acids. The ends lost 7 bases at V and 9 bases at J; junction bases unmatched: 15. This CDR3 reads CSAYPLTSGSYTQYF. Written as DNA, the CDR3 is TGCAGCGCCTATCCTTTAACTAGCGGGAGTTACACGCAGTATTTT.

The rearrangement joins TRBV6-5 to TRBJ2-5; 10 bases match TRBD1. This CDR3 region has 15 residues. Germline CDR1 is MNHEY and CDR2 is SVGAGI. The ends lost 5 bases at V and 4 bases at J; junction bases unmatched: 7. CDR3: CASSMTGGSSETQYF. The CDR3 nucleotides are TGTGCCAGCAGTATGACAGGGGGCAGTTCAGAGACCCAGTACTTC.

J is TRBJ1-2 and V is TRBV24-1, with 8 bases aligning to TRBD1. The germline CDR1 and CDR2 sequences are KGHDR and SFDVKD. With V trimmed by 3 bases and J by 8 bases, 4 bases remained unmatched. The CDR3 totals 13 residues. The CDR3 nucleotides are TGTGCCACCAGTGATCTACAGGGGGGCGGCTACACCTTC. It codes for CATSDLQGGGYTF.

The chain recombines TRBV30 with TRBJ2-2, with TRBD2 as a possible D gene (7 bases). Germline V gene sequence: CDR1 GTSNPN, CDR2 SVGIG (reference sequence). This CDR3 spans 16 amino acids. Trimming cost V 2 bases and J 3 bases, with 16 bases left between them. The CDR3 bases are TGTGCCTGGAGTTACCCCGGGGGGCTTTACACCGGGGAGCTGTTTTTT. Translated: CAWSYPGGLYTGELFF.

V is TRBV27 and J is TRBJ2-7, with a weak D call TRBD1 (6 bases). The germline V gene has CDR1 MNHEY and CDR2 SMNVEV (reference sequence). V was shortened by 3 bases and J by 7 bases, with 16 bases between the two germline ends. The CDR3 is 14 amino acids. CDR3 sequence: CASSFGQGLGEQYF. The DNA of the CDR3 is TGTGCCAGCAGTTTCGGGCAGGGGCTGGGGGAGCAGTACTTC.

This chain joins TRBV2 and TRBJ1-3, with D perhaps matching TRBD1 (5 bases). Germline CDR1 is SNHLY and CDR2 is FYNNEI. The ends were cut back, 7 bases at V and 8 bases at J, with 18 bases in the middle. The length of the CDR3 is 14 residues. The CDR3 nucleotides read TGTGCCAGCAACCGAAGGGGTTTCGGTGACACCATATATTTT. As protein: CASNRRGFGDTIYF. The full variable domain, rest sourced from reference TRBV2 and TRBJ1-3, is EPEVTQTPSHQVTQMGQEVILRCVPISNHLYFYWYRQILGQKVEFLVSFYNNEISEKSEIFDDQFSVERPDGSNFTLKIRSTKLEDSAMYFCASNRRGFGDTIYFGEGSWLTVV.

J is TRBJ2-3 and V is TRBV7-3, with TRBD2 matching 7 bases. CDR1 and CDR2 (germline): SGHTA, FQGTGA. Losses at the gene ends were 5 bases for V and 5 bases for J; bases not matched to a gene: 7. CDR3 size: 14 residues. CDR3 nucleotide sequence: TGTGCCAGCAGCACCTCGGGAGGTGGAGATACGCAGTATTTT. Protein product: CASSTSGGGDTQYF.

The chain links TRBV4-2 to TRBJ2-4, with no clear D. This CDR3 region has 12 residues. Germline V gene data show CDR1 as LGHNA and CDR2 as YNFKEQ. V lost 1 base, J lost 15 bases, and 13 bases lay in between. CDR3 coding DNA: TGTGCCAGCAGCCAAGTCGATGCTCCTCCGTACTTC. As protein: CASSQVDAPPYF.

The chain carries TRBV7-2 and TRBJ2-7; the D gene is possibly TRBD2 (5 bases). Germline loops: CDR1 SGHTA, CDR2 FQGNSA. Between the trimmed V and J ends, which lost 7 bases and 4 bases, there was a span of 14 bases. CDR3 size: 13 residues. The CDR3 protein is CASMRRSSYEQYF. The CDR3 region has the DNA TGTGCCAGCATGCGGAGGTCCTCTTACGAGCAGTACTTC.

This chain uses TRBV5-1 with TRBJ2-7; 9 nucleotides line up with TRBD2. The J segment lost 4 bases and the V segment lost 2 bases, leaving 7 bases of the junction unmatched. There are 15 residues in the CDR3. Germline CDR1 is SGHRS and CDR2 is YFSETQ. In DNA, the CDR3 is TGCGCCAGCAGCTTCGTAGGACTAGCGCAATACGAGCAGTACTTC. Amino acid sequence: CASSFVGLAQYEQYF.

The chain combines TRBV6-2 or TRBV6-3 with TRBJ2-1; 9 positions agree with TRBD1. Germline CDR1 MNHEY, CDR2 SVGEGT. The CDR3 length is 16 residues. Trimming at V came to 2 bases and at J to 6 bases, leaving 8 bases not matched to a gene. The CDR3 bases are TGTGCCAGCAGTTACGGGGACAGGGATGTAGGCAATGAGCAGTTCTTC. It yields the protein CASSYGDRDVGNEQFF.

This clone was detected once. This chain uses TRBV3-1 (or the pseudogene TRBV3-2) with TRBJ2-3; D remains unclear. The CDR3 loop spans 13 amino acids. V was shortened by 4 bases and J by 5 bases, with 10 bases between the two germline ends. Germline assignment: CDR1 LGHDT and CDR2 YNNKEL (reference sequence). The CDR3 loop reads CASSPYDVDTQYF. The CDR3 region has the DNA TGTGCCAGCAGCCCATACGACGTAGATACGCAGTATTTT.

V gene TRBV9 combines with J gene TRBJ2-2; D gene unclear. CDR3 length equals 13 residues. Trimming cost V 6 bases and J 4 bases, with 10 bases left between them. Germline CDR1 and CDR2: SGDLS and YYNGEE. Here the CDR3 DNA reads TGTGCCAGCACCTCCCCCCCCACCGGGGAGCTGTTTTTT. Amino acid sequence: CASTSPPTGELFF.

The V and J genes are TRBV28 and TRBJ2-7; TRBD2 might be the D (5 bases). Germline V CDR1 and CDR2: MDHEN, SYDVKM. V gave up 10 bases and J gave up 6 bases, with 13 bases separating them. This CDR3 spans 11 amino acids. The CDR3: CATRGPPEQYF. CDR3 coding DNA: TGTGCCACTCGAGGGCCCCCCGAGCAGTACTTC.

The chain has TRBV19 and TRBJ2-7, with TRBD1 matching 7 bases. The CDR3 spans 16 residues. V lost 3 bases, J lost 3 bases, and 11 bases stayed unmatched. Germline CDR1 and CDR2: LNHDA and SQIVND (reference sequence). The CDR3 bases are TGTGCCAGTAGTATTTCAAGCAAAGGGACAGACTACGAGCAGTACTTC. This encodes CASSISSKGTDYEQYF.

The chain couples TRBV9 to TRBJ2-1; 9 nucleotides align to TRBD2. The CDR3 sequence is 14 residues long. V dropped 2 bases and J dropped 5; count of bases not matched to a gene: 2. Germline values: CDR1 SGDLS, CDR2 YYNGEE. This CDR3 reads CASSVSGSDNEQFF. The CDR3 region has the DNA TGTGCCAGCAGCGTTAGCGGGAGCGACAATGAGCAGTTCTTC.

The chain recombines TRBV23-1 with TRBJ1-5, with a weak D call TRBD1 (6 bases). TRBV23-1 counts as an open reading frame of uncertain function. V shed 0 bases and J shed 7 bases, with 10 bases lying between them. This CDR3 is built from 14 residues. The CDR3 sequence is CASSQSRGEQPQHF. The CDR3 DNA sequence: TGCGCCAGCAGTCAATCAAGGGGGGAACAGCCCCAGCATTTT.

This chain uses TRBV19 with TRBJ1-3; D gene uncertain. Germline V CDR1 and CDR2: LNHDA, SQIVND (reference sequence). Trimming removed 6 bases at V and 4 bases at J, with 13 bases between. CDR3 length equals 14 residues. CDR3 sequence: CASRSDARGNTIYF. The DNA of the CDR3 is TGTGCCAGTAGGTCAGATGCGAGGGGAAACACCATATATTTT.

The chain has TRBV5-6 and TRBJ2-2; 9 bases align to TRBD2. With 4 bases clipped from V and 2 bases from J, the junction kept 6 bases outside the gene matches. The germline V gene encodes CDR1 SGHDT and CDR2 YYEEEE. The CDR3 covers 16 residues. The CDR3 DNA reads as TGTGCCAGCAGCCGCCGCGGGGGGGTAAACACCGGGGAGCTGTTTTTT. Translating it yields CASSRRGGVNTGELFF. Complete variable domain (other parts from reference TRBV5-6 and TRBJ2-2): DAGVTQSPTHLIKTRGQQVTLRCSPKSGHDTVSWYQQALGQGPQFIFQYYEEEERQRGNFPDRFSGHQFPNYSSELNVNALLLGDSALYLCASSRRGGVNTGELFFGEGSRLTVL.

This chain connects TRBV21-1 to TRBJ1-4; the table's D call, TRBD1, was not checked against the DNA. TRBV21-1 is recorded as a pseudogene. The CDR3 loop spans 17 amino acids. CDR3 bases: TGTGCCAGCAGCAAAGTCTGGGGGCCAGCAACTAATGAAAAACTGTTTTTT. The encoded protein is CASSKVWGPATNEKLFF.

The chain combines TRBV27 with TRBJ2-3, with D perhaps TRBD1 (6 bases). Germline CDR1 and CDR2: MNHEY and SMNVEV (reference sequence). Trimming removed 0 bases from V and 0 bases from J, with 10 bases in between. There are 16 residues in the CDR3. The CDR3 here is CASSLSWQGSTDTQYF. In DNA form, the CDR3 reads TGTGCCAGCAGTTTATCGTGGCAGGGGAGCACAGATACGCAGTATTTT.

This clone came up once. The chain has TRBV2 and TRBJ2-2; D perhaps matches TRBD1 (5 bases). Deletions cut 7 bases from V and 4 bases from J, with 16 bases between. CDR3 length equals 15 residues. CDR1 is SNHLY, CDR2 FYNNEI, per germline. The CDR3 DNA reads TGTGCCAGCAATGGGGCCGGTTTTACCACCGGGGAGCTGTTTTTT. This sequence encodes CASNGAGFTTGELFF.

This clone was seen only a few times. This chain uses TRBV4-3 with TRBJ1-1, with TRBD1 as a possible D gene (6 bases). V was shortened by 3 bases and J by 1 base, with 6 bases between the two germline ends. Looked up from germline, CDR1 is LGHNA and CDR2 is YSLEER. The length of the CDR3 is 13 residues. CDR3 loop: CASSQTGNTEAFF. The CDR3 nucleotides are TGCGCCAGCAGCCAGACAGGGAACACTGAAGCTTTCTTT.

V gene TRBV21-1 combines with J gene TRBJ2-3; whether TRBD2, the table's D call, matches the DNA was not checked. TRBV21-1 is reported as a pseudogene. The CDR3 has 14 residues. The CDR3 DNA reads as TGTGCCAGCAGCGATAATAGTCGCGCAGATACGCAGTATTTT. It specifies CASSDNSRADTQYF.

This chain joins TRBV5-1 and TRBJ2-2, with 9 nucleotides matching TRBD1. The V gene's germline CDR1 is SGHRS and CDR2 YFSETQ. The CDR3 runs 14 residues. V lost 5 bases, J lost 4 bases, and 3 bases stayed unmatched. Here the CDR3 DNA reads TGCGCCAGCAGACCGGGACAGGGCACCGGGGAGCTGTTTTTT. The encoded protein is CASRPGQGTGELFF.